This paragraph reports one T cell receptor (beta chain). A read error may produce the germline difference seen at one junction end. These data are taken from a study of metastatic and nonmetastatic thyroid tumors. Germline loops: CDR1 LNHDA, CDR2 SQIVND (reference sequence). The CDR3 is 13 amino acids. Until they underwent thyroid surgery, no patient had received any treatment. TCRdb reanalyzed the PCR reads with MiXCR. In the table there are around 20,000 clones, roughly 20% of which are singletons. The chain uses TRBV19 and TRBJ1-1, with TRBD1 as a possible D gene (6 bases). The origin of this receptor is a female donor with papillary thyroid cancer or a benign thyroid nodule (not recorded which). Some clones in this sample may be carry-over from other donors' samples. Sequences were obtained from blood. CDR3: CASSITGRTESFF. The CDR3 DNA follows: TGTGCCAGTAGTATTACAGGGAGGACTGAATCTTTCTTT.